This record concerns one T cell receptor beta chain sequence. This entry comes from a study of blood T cell repertoires in COVID-19. In the study overall: COVID-19 samples, acute and convalescent, were from the United States, Italy and Spain. The analysed material was cDNA or gDNA that came from T cells, B-cell-depleted T cells, or PBMCs.

In the original analysis: The authors estimated nucleated cell counts from reference gene primer amplification. Measured with immunoSEQ multiplex PCR; TCRdb has only the in-frame clones, and not every one. V and J calls and clone size are given by that table; D and trimming were obtained from the DNA. Among about 230,000 clones listed, around 83% were seen once. Sequenced sample: peripheral blood. This receptor was obtained from a man older than 75 with acute or convalescent COVID-19.

CDR3 protein: CASSSTGGYEQYF. In DNA form, the CDR3 reads TGCGCCAGCAGCTCAACAGGGGGCTACGAGCAGTACTTC. The rearrangement uses TRBV5-1 and TRBJ2-7; 8 nucleotides agree with TRBD1. With 3 bases clipped from V and 3 bases from J, the junction kept 2 bases outside the gene matches. Germline values: CDR1 SGHRS, CDR2 YFSETQ. CDR3 length equals 13 residues.